This T cell receptor beta chain was found in a study of T cell repertoires in cytomegalovirus infection. Study overall: Through public TCR beta signatures, both CMV infection and matching HLA type were indicated.

Concerning this clonotype itself: Its antigen is undetermined.

Overall study results and limits: Ex vivo, HLA-C-restricted CMV-specific TCR beta clonotypes prevailed over the rest of the response. Using cumulative public TCR beta family frequency, the authors identified those who carried CMV together with the relevant HLA.

Using its own MiXCR run on the reads, TCRdb lists one record per CDR3 protein. The sample records roughly 250,000 distinct CDR3 sequences, more than 9% being singletons. Trimming shortened V by 0 bases and J by 7 bases, and 6 bases separated the two germline ends. Germline V CDR1 and CDR2: DFQATT, SNEGSKA (reference sequence). The CDR3 is made up of 12 amino acids. The source is a human donor in good health (CMV status not recorded). Some clones in this sample may be carry-over from other donors' samples. The sample taken for sequencing was PBMCs. The chain uses TRBV20-1 and TRBJ1-4; D is uncertain. CDR3 protein: CSAREAPEKLFF. The CDR3 DNA sequence: TGCAGTGCTAGAGAGGCTCCTGAAAAACTGTTTTTT.